This T cell receptor (beta chain) is from a study of naive CD8 T cells in extremely preterm neonates. General study results and limits: Relative to older groups, preterm infants had shorter, less trimmed CDR3s with fewer N additions. CDR3 nucleotide sharing was approximately 2.9% in preterm, 0.3% to 0.45% term, approximately 0.028% children, more than 0.008% adults.

Notes on this clone: Its antigen is unknown.

Libraries were prepared by immunoSEQ multiplex PCR; TCRdb keeps only in-frame clonotypes and omits some of them. The profile covers several thousand clones, with 98% appearing a single time and approximately 0.4% taken by the ten largest. Live Annexin V-negative naive CD3+CD8+CD45RA+CCR7+ T cells were sorted. Germline CDR1 is SGHVS and CDR2 is FNYEAQ. V shed 3 bases, J shed 0 bases, and the junction held 7 bases outside the gene matches. The CDR3 is 17 amino acids. Sequenced: naive CD8+ T cells from blood. The source of this sequence is a human donor in good health. The chain has TRBV7-6 and TRBJ2-1; 8 bases agree with TRBD2. The CDR3 protein is CASSFGGGQSSYNEQFF. The CDR3 nucleotides are TGTGCCAGCAGCTTCGGCGGGGGGCAGAGCTCCTACAATGAGCAGTTCTTC.